This entry describes one T cell receptor (beta chain). This clonotype counts as medium-sized (0.01 to 0.1%). Its antigen specificity is not known. No base-level quality is on record; no much larger clone is a single base apart. Sequenced on an Illumina MiSeq. Through fastp at Q25 and MiXCR, TCRdb rebuilt clones from the public reads, retaining in-frame beta chains. Each CDR3 protein appears once, grouped with its most common genes and DNA. For this sample the table gives 10,000 or so distinct CDR3 sequences, of which around 16% were detected only once. Roughly 2.9% of the sample rests with the top ten. The germline V gene yields KGHSH for CDR1 and LQKENI for CDR2. Trimming removed 2 bases from V and 2 bases from J, leaving 13 bases between the germline ends. Inclusive of the bounding cysteine and phenylalanine, the CDR3 is 15 residues long. Kept here is only the CDR3 DNA, which spans 45 bases and is read in frame from base 1.

The data derive from a study of liver allograft versus peripheral blood T cells (dated by TCRdb to about 2020). As for the study more broadly: T cell receptor repertoires present within transplanted livers were compared with repertoires in the peripheral blood of liver transplant recipients.

Summary of the overall study and its limitations: T cell receptor repertoires inside liver allografts were reported to differ from those detected in peripheral blood.

This TCR came from a human patient who had a liver transplant. It is possible that, after a transplant, some T cells come from the graft donor. This chain is built from TRBV18 and TRBJ2-7, with a tentative D gene TRBD1 over 5 matching bases. For the CDR3, the sequence is CASSPSQDRTYEQYF. DNA sequence: TGTGCCAGCTCACCATCCCAAGACAGAACCTACGAGCAGTACTTC.